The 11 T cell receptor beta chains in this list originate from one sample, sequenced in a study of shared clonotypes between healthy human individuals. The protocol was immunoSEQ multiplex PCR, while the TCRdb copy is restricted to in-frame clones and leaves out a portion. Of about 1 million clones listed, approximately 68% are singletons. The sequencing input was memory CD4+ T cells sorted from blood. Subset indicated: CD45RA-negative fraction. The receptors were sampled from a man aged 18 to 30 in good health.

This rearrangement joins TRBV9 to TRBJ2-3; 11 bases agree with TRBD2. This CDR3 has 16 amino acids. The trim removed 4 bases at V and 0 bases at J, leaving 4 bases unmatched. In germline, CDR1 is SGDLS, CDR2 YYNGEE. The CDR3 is CASSFGTSGSTDTQYF. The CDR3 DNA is TGTGCCAGCAGCTTCGGGACTAGCGGTAGCACAGATACGCAGTATTTT.

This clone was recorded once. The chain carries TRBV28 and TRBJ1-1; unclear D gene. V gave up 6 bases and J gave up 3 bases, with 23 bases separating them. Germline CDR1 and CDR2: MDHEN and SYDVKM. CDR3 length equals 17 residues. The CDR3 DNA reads TGTGCCAGCAGCTATCTTGGACCCCGAGGTAGGGACACTGAAGCTTTCTTT. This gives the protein CASSYLGPRGRDTEAFF.

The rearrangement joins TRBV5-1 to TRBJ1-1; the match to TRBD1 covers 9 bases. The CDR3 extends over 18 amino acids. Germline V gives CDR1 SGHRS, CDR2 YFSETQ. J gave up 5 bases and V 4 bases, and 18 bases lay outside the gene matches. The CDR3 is CASSNRGGDRGAATEAFF. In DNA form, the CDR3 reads TGCGCCAGCAGCAACAGAGGCGGAGACAGGGGGGCTGCGACTGAAGCTTTCTTT.

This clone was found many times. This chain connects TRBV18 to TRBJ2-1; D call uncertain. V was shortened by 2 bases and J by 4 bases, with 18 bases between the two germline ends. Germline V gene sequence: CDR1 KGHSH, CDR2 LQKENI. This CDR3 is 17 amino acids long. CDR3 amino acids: CASSPEVLRRAYNEQFF. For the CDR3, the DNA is TGTGCCAGCTCACCAGAGGTTTTACGACGGGCTTACAATGAGCAGTTCTTC.

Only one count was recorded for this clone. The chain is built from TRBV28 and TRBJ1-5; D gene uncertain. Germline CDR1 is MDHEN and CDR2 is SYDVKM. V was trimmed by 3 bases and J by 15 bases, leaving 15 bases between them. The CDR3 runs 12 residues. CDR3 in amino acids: CASSLIRQLPHF. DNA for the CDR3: TGTGCCAGCAGTTTGATTAGGCAGCTTCCGCATTTT.

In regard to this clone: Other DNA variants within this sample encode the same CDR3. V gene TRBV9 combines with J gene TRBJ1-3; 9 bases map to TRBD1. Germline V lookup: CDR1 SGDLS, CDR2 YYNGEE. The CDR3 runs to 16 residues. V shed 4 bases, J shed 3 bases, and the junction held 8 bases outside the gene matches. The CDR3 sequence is CASSLGQGAGGNTIYF. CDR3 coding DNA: TGTGCCAGCAGCCTGGGACAGGGAGCGGGTGGAAACACCATATATTTT.

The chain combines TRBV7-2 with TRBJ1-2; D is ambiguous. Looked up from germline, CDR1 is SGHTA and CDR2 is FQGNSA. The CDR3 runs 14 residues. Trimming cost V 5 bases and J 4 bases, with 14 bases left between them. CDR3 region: CASSASATLYGYTF. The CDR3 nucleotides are TGTGCCAGCAGCGCCAGCGCAACCCTCTATGGCTACACCTTC.

The CDR3 nucleotides read TGTGCCAGCAGCTTGGTCGCAGGGGGCGGCTATGGCTACACCTTC. This encodes CASSLVAGGGYGYTF. V is TRBV5-4 and J is TRBJ1-2; 8 bases align to TRBD1. With V trimmed by 0 bases and J by 4 bases, 5 bases remained unmatched. This CDR3 comprises 15 residues. Germline V gene lookup returns CDR1 SGHNT and CDR2 YYREEE (reference sequence).

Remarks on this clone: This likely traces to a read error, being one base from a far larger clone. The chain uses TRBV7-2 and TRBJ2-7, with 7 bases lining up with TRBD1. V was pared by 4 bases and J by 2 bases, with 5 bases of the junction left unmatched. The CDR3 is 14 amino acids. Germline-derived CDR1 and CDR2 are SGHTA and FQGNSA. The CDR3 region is CASSSGTVAYEQYF. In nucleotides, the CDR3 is TGTGCCAGCAGCTCCGGGACAGTCGCCTACGAGCAGTACTTC.

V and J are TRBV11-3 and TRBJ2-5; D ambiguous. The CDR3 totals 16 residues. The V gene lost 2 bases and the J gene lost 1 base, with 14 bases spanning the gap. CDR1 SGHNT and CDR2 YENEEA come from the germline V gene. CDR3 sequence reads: CASSLSTTPRQETQYF. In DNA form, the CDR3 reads TGTGCCAGCAGCTTATCGACGACCCCCCGCCAAGAGACCCAGTACTTC. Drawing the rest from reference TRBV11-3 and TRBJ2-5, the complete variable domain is EAGVVQSPRYKIIEKKQPVAFWCNPISGHNTLYWYLQNLGQGPELLIRYENEEAVDDSQLPKDRFSAERLKGVDSTLKIQPAELGDSAVYLCASSLSTTPRQETQYFGPGTRLLVL.

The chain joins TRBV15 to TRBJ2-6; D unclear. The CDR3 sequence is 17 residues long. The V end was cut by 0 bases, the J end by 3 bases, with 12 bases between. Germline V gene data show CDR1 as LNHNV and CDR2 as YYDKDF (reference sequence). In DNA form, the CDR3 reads TGTGCCACCAGCAGAGATGTTGTGGGTGGTGGGGCCAACGTCCTGACTTTC. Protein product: CATSRDVVGGGANVLTF.